The clone carrying this T cell receptor (beta chain) was recorded once. The V end was cut by 5 bases, the J end by 2 bases, with 17 bases between. The CDR3 extends over 16 amino acids. Per the germline V gene, CDR1 is MDHEN and CDR2 is SYDVKM. It was CD45RO-negative cells, positively selected for CCR7, that made up naive CD8 cells, with terminally differentiated effector memory CD45RA+ cells excluded. This sample was taken from a study of shared clonotypes between healthy human individuals. Sorted-subset replicate PCR reactions were performed with about 210 ng DNA, corresponding to roughly 27,000 T cell genomes. Original processing notes: Filtering differed since immunoSEQ provided only junctions, with no quality scores. Profiling relied on immunoSEQ multiplex PCR, and the TCRdb table lists in-frame clones only, not all of them. That table gives V, J and clone size, and the DNA gave D and trimming. The sample shows 1.5 million to 2.5 million clones, roughly 95% of them seen only once.

The origin of this receptor is a man younger than 35 in good health. The rearrangement links TRBV28 to TRBJ2-3; D gene uncertain. What was sequenced was naive CD8+ T cells sorted from blood. The CDR3 DNA reads TGTGCCAGCAGTCCCGGAGAGATATGGGACACAGATACGCAGTATTTT. It specifies CASSPGEIWDTDTQYF.